This T cell receptor (beta chain) is from a study of regulatory T cells in long-lasting Graves disease. Study-wide findings and caveats: Persistent Graves' patients possessed reduced TCR diversity relative to recently diagnosed ones. Thyroid tissue went unstudied; only peripheral blood was examined. Public clonotype sharing was higher in persistent than newly diagnosed patients.

This clonotype was counted only a few times. The antigen remains unidentified. Time point reported: newly diagnosed GD, antithyroid drugs for less than 3 months. The TCR library used RNA extracted from PBMCs. It was by American Thyroid Association guidelines that Graves' disease was diagnosed. TCR beta libraries were built with iRepertoire HTBI primers and Arm-PCR of CDR3 regions. TCRdb re-called the multiplex PCR reads with MiXCR, one entry per CDR3 protein. The sample lists approximately 310,000 distinct CDR3 sequences; about 18% were seen once. CDR1 MNHEY and CDR2 SVGEGT come from the germline V gene. This CDR3 contains 13 residues. Trimming took 2 bases from V and 7 from J, leaving 9 bases between them.

The rearrangement uses TRBV6-2 or TRBV6-3 and TRBJ2-1, with D uncertain. The sequence was collected from a female donor with Graves disease. This specimen consisted of peripheral blood mononuclear cells (PBMCs), obtained at new diagnosis, from a patient treated with antithyroid drugs. For the CDR3, the DNA is TGTGCCAGCAGTTACGGCAAGCGTAATGAGCAGTTCTTC. Its protein is CASSYGKRNEQFF.